What follows is one TCR beta chain and its context. What it binds is not known. The immunoSEQ assay was version 4, run in survey mode. Some clones are missing from TCRdb's copy, which holds only in-frame ones; the method was immunoSEQ multiplex PCR. This table has 35,000 to 40,000 clones, 65% to 85% appearing once. The data originate from a study of persistence of HIV-infected CD4 T cells. Lysates of CMV-infected fibroblasts at around 9.8 ug/mL stimulated these cells. CD40L-negative CD69-negative CD45RO-high memory CD4+ T cells were sorted as populations depleted of antigen-responding cells. The source is an adult man with HIV who was CMV-seropositive. The sequencing here drew on CD4+ T cells sorted from PBMCs after approximately 18-hour stimulation, taken from a patient who received antiretroviral therapy.

This CDR3 is CASSLSGSFSSYEQYF. In DNA, the CDR3 is TGTGCCAGCAGTTTATCGGGGTCTTTTTCCTCCTACGAGCAGTACTTC. This sequence joins TRBV28 and TRBJ2-7, with a weak D call TRBD2 (5 bases). The ends were cut back, 1 base at V and 0 bases at J, with 13 bases in the middle. The CDR3 has 16 residues. CDR1 MDHEN and CDR2 SYDVKM come from the germline V gene.